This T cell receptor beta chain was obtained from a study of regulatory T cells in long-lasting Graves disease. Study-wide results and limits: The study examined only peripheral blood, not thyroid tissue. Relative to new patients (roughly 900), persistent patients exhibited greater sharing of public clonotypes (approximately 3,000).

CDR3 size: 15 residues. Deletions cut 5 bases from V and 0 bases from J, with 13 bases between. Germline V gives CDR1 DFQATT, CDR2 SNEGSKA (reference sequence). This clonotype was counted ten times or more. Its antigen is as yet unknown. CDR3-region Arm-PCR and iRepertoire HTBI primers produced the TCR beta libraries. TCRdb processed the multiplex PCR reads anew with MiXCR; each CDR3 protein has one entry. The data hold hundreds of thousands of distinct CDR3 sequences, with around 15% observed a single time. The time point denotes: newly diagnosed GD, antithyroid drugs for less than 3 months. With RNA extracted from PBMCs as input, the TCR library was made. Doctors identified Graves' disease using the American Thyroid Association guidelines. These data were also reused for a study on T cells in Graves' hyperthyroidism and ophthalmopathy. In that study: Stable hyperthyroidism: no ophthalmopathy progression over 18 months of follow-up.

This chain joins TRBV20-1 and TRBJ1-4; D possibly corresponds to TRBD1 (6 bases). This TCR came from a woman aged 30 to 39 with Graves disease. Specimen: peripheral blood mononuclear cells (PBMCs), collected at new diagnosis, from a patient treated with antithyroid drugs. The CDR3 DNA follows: TGCAGTGCTGAGGGGGACCTTGCAACTAATGAAAAACTGTTTTTT. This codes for CSAEGDLATNEKLFF.